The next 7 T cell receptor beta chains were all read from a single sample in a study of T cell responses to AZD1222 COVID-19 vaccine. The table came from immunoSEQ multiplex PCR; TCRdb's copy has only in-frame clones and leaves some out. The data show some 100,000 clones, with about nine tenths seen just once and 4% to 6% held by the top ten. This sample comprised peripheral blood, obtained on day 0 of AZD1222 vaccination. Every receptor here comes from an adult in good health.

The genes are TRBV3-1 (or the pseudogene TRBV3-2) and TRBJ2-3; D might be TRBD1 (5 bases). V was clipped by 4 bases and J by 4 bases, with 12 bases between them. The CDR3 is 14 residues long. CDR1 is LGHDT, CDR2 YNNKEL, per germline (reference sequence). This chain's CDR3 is CASSPSRASDTQYF. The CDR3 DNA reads TGTGCCAGCAGCCCATCCAGGGCCTCAGATACGCAGTATTTT.

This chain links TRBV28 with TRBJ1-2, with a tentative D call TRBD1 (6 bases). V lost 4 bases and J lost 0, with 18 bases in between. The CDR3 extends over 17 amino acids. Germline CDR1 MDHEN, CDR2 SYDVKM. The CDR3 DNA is TGTGCCAGCAGTTCGCGCTACAGGGCCTATTCTAACTATGGCTACACCTTC. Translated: CASSSRYRAYSNYGYTF.

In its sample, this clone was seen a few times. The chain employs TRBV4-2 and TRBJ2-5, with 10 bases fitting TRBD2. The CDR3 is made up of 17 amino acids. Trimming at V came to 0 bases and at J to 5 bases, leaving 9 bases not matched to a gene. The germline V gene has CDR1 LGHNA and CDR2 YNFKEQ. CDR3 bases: TGTGCCAGCAGCCAAGATGTGGTAGCGGGAGGTCAGGAGACCCAGTACTTC. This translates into CASSQDVVAGGQETQYF.

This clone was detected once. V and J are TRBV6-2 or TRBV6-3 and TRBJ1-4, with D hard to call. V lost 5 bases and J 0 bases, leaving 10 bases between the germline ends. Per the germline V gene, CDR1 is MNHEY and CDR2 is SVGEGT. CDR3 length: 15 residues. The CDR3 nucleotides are TGTGCCAGCAGTACGGGGATTCCAACTAATGAAAAACTGTTTTTT. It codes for CASSTGIPTNEKLFF.

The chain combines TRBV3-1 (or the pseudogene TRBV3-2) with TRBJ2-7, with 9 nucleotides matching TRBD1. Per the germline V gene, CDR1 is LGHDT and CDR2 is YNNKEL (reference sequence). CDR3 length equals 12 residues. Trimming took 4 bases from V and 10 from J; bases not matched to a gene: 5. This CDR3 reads CASSPGQGPQYF. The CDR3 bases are TGTGCCAGCAGCCCCGGACAGGGGCCTCAGTACTTC.

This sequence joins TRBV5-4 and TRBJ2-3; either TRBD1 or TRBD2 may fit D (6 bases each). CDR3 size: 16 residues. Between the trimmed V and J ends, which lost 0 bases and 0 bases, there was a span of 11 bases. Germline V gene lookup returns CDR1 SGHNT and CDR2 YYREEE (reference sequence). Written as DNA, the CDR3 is TGTGCCAGCAGCTTGGTAGGGGGACTGAGCACAGATACGCAGTATTTT. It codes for CASSLVGGLSTDTQYF.

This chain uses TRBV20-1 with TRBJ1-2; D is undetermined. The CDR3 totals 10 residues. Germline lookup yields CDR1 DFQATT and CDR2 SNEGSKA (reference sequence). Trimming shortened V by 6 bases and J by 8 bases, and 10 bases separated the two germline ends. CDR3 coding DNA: TGCAGTGCCCCTAGTGAGGGCTACACCTTC. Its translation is CSAPSEGYTF.